These 13 T cell receptor beta chains were all obtained from the same sample, sequenced in a study of shared clonotypes between healthy human individuals. Naivety among CD8 cells was defined by CD45RO negativity and positive CCR7 selection, thereby excluding terminally differentiated effector memory CD45RA+ cells. Method: immunoSEQ multiplex PCR; TCRdb's copy keeps in-frame clones and lacks some. The sample comprises about 2.1 million clones, about 93% of which are singletons, and more than 1.5% rests with the top ten. Sequenced material: naive CD8+ T cells from PBMCs. These receptors were collected from a man younger than 35 in good health. Some clones in this sample may be carry-over from other donors' samples.

The chain recombines TRBV5-4 with TRBJ2-2; D remains ambiguous. The CDR3 is 15 amino acids. V gave up 2 bases and J gave up 8 bases, with 16 bases separating them. Germline loops: CDR1 SGHNT, CDR2 YYREEE (reference sequence). This CDR3 reads CASSFSVSGPGELFF. CDR3 DNA sequence: TGTGCCAGCAGCTTTAGTGTCTCGGGTCCTGGGGAGCTGTTTTTT.

The chain combines TRBV4-1 with TRBJ1-4, with TRBD1 identical over 7 bases. Trimming cost V 3 bases and J 2 bases; bases outside gene matches: 6. The CDR3 runs to 16 residues. Germline CDR1 MGHRA, CDR2 YSYEKL. The CDR3 protein is CASSHETGFTNEKLFF. CDR3 nucleotides: TGCGCCAGCAGCCACGAGACAGGGTTTACTAATGAAAAACTGTTTTTT.

V is TRBV6-1 and J is TRBJ1-5, with a possible D match to TRBD1 (6 bases). Trimming left V 10 bases short and J 8 bases short, with 18 bases between. The CDR3 totals 13 residues. Germline V gene data show CDR1 as MNHNS and CDR2 as SASEGT. CDR3 loop: CATSPDRLEPQHF. Written as DNA, the CDR3 is TGTGCCACCTCTCCAGACAGGCTGGAGCCCCAGCATTTT.

The chain combines TRBV27 with TRBJ2-5, with TRBD1 matching over 8 bases. Germline CDR1 is MNHEY and CDR2 is SMNVEV (reference sequence). J gave up 2 bases and V 4 bases, and 6 bases lay outside the gene matches. CDR3 length: 15 residues. The CDR3 bases are TGTGCCAGCAGTTCTGGACAGGGCGGGCAAGAGACCCAGTACTTC. Translation gives CASSSGQGGQETQYF.

Of note for this clone: The same CDR3 also results from other DNA sequences found in this sample. The chain couples TRBV9 to TRBJ2-5, with 7 bases that match TRBD2. The ends lost 5 bases at V and 5 bases at J; junction bases unmatched: 9. Germline values: CDR1 SGDLS, CDR2 YYNGEE. The CDR3 extends over 14 amino acids. CDR3 DNA: TGTGCCAGCAGTCCTGGCGGGAGTGTTGAGACCCAGTACTTC. Translation gives CASSPGGSVETQYF. Using reference TRBV9 and TRBJ2-5 for the parts outside the CDR3, the full variable domain is DSGVTQTPKHLITATGQRVTLRCSPRSGDLSVYWYQQSLDQGLQFLIQYYNGEERAKGNILERFSAQQFPDLHSELNLSSLELGDSALYFCASSPGGSVETQYFGPGTRLLVL.

The V call is TRBV5-6, the J call TRBJ2-7; D possibly matches TRBD1 or TRBD2 (5 bases each). The CDR3 covers 12 residues. The ends were cut back, 3 bases at V and 6 bases at J, with 10 bases in the middle. Germline CDR1 reads SGHDT; CDR2 reads YYEEEE. CDR3 residues: CASSSGTVEQYF. CDR3 DNA: TGTGCCAGCAGCTCTGGGACGGTCGAGCAGTACTTC. The whole variable domain, filled in from reference TRBV5-6 and TRBJ2-7, reads DAGVTQSPTHLIKTRGQQVTLRCSPKSGHDTVSWYQQALGQGPQFIFQYYEEEERQRGNFPDRFSGHQFPNYSSELNVNALLLGDSALYLCASSSGTVEQYFGPGTRLTVT.

DNA for the CDR3: TGTGCCAGCAGTTCCAAGTGGGGCGGAGGGATGAACACTGAAGCTTTCTTT. The encoded protein is CASSSKWGGGMNTEAFF. The rearrangement uses TRBV4-2 and TRBJ1-1, with D possibly TRBD1 on 5 matching bases. Germline V gene data show CDR1 as LGHNA and CDR2 as YNFKEQ. Trimming took off 6 bases at V and 0 bases at J, with 20 bases between the two ends. The CDR3 spans 17 residues.

The CDR3 loop reads CASSLAGREPQHF. The DNA for the CDR3 is TGTGCCAGCAGCTTAGCAGGGCGGGAGCCCCAGCATTTT. The chain uses TRBV7-8 and TRBJ1-5; D ambiguous. Germline CDR1 reads SGHVS; CDR2 reads FQNEAQ. V was clipped by 0 bases and J by 8 bases, with 8 bases between them. The CDR3 has 13 residues.

This clone was seen a few times. The chain recombines TRBV11-2 with TRBJ1-2, with D unclear. V dropped 1 base and J dropped 4 bases, with 13 bases sitting between them. There are 15 residues in the CDR3. Germline CDR1 SGHAT, CDR2 FQNNGV. CDR3 in DNA: TGTGCCAGCAGCTTAGTGGTTCCCAGCACCTATGGCTACACCTTC. It translates to CASSLVVPSTYGYTF.

The rearrangement uses TRBV7-8 and TRBJ2-5, with 8 bases matching TRBD2. In germline, CDR1 is SGHVS, CDR2 FQNEAQ. There are 15 residues in the CDR3. Germline trimming cut 8 bases from V and 5 bases from J; bases unmatched to any gene: 13. The CDR3 coding sequence is TGTGCCAGCCGAATCGGGAGGGGGGAGTGGGAGACCCAGTACTTC. It is translated as CASRIGRGEWETQYF.

The chain carries TRBV7-6 and TRBJ2-5; TRBD2 might be the D (5 bases). This CDR3 has 16 amino acids. Germline V lookup: CDR1 SGHVS, CDR2 FNYEAQ. Trimming took off 1 base at V and 1 base at J, with 13 bases between the two ends. The CDR3, as DNA: TGTGCCAGCAGCTTAGGGGTCAGGACTTCCCAAGAGACCCAGTACTTC. As protein: CASSLGVRTSQETQYF.

A note on this clone: Other DNA sequences in the sample encode the same CDR3. This chain links TRBV19 with TRBJ1-1; no reliable D call. The V end lost 0 bases, the J end lost 5 bases, and 7 bases lay between the germline ends. Germline loops: CDR1 LNHDA, CDR2 SQIVND (reference sequence). The CDR3 spans 13 residues. The CDR3 nucleotides are TGTGCCAGTAGTATAGATTTGGAAACTGAAGCTTTCTTT. It specifies CASSIDLETEAFF.

This clone was detected once. The chain couples TRBV7-8 to TRBJ1-4, with 8 bases fitting TRBD1. V lost 5 bases to trimming and J lost 7 bases; unmatched junction nucleotides: 9. The CDR3 runs 15 residues. Germline V gene lookup returns CDR1 SGHVS and CDR2 FQNEAQ. CDR3 in amino acids: CASSPSRGLPEKLFF. CDR3 nucleotides: TGTGCCAGCAGCCCATCCAGGGGGCTGCCTGAAAAACTGTTTTTT.